The subject of this entry is one T cell receptor beta chain. The target antigen is unknown. This table comes from immunoSEQ multiplex PCR, and its TCRdb copy is limited to in-frame clones, with some not included. The table lists around 130,000 clones, around nine tenths of them singletons. This sample stems from a study of T cell responses to AZD1222 COVID-19 vaccine. Study information: Second-dose intervals of approximately 4 or approximately 12 weeks were pooled.

Germline V gene sequence: CDR1 SQVTM, CDR2 ANQGSEA. This CDR3 is built from 12 residues. V lost 6 bases to trimming and J lost 0 bases, with 8 bases between them. General study results and limits: Only 5 or 6 AZD1222 recipients were seropositive at baseline.

The rearrangement joins TRBV29-1 to TRBJ1-1; unclear D gene. This TCR was recovered from an adult in good health. This sample comprised peripheral blood, obtained on day 0 of AZD1222 vaccination. CDR3 DNA sequence: TGCAGCGTAGGAAAAATGAACACTGAAGCTTTCTTT. Its protein product is CSVGKMNTEAFF.